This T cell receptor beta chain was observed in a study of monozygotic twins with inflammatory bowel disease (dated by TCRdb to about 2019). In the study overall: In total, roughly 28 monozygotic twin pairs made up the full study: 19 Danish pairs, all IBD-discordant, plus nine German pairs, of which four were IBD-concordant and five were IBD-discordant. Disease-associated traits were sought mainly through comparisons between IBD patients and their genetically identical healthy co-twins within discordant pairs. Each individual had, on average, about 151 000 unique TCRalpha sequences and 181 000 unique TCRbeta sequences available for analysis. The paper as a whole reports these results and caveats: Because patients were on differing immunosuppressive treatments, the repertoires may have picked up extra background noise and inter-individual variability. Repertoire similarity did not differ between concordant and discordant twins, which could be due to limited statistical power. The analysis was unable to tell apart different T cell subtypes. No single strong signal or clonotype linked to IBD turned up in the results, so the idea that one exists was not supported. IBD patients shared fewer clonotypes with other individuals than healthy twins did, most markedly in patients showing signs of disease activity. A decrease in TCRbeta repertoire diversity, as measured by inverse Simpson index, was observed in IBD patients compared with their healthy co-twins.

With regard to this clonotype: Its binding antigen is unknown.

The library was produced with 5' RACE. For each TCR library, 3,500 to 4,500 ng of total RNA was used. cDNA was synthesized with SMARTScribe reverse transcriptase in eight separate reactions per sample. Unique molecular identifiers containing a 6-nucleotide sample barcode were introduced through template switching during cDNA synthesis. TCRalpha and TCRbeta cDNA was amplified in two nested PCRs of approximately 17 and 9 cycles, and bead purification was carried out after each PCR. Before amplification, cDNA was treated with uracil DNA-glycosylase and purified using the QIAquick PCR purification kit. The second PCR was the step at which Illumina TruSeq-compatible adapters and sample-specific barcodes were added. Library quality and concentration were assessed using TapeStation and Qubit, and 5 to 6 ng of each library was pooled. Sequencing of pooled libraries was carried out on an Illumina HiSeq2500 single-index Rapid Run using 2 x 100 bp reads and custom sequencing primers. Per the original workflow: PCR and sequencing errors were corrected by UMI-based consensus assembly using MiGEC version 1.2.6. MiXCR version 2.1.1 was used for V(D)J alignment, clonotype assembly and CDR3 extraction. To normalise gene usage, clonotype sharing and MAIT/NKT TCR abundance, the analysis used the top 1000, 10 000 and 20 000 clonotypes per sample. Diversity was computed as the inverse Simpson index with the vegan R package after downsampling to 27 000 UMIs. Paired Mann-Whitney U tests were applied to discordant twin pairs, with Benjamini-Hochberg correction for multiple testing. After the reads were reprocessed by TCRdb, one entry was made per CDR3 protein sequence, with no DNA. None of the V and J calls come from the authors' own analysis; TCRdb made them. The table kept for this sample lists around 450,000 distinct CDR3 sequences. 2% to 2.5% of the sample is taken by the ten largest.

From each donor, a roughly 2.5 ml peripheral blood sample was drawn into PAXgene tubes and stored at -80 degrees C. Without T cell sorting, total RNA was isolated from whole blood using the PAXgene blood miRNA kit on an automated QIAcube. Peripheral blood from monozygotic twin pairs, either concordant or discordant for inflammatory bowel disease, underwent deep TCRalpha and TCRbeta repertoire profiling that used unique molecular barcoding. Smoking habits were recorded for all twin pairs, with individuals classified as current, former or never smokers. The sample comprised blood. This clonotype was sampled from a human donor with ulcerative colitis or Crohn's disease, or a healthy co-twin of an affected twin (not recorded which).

CDR3 protein: CASSLYTGVRGNEQFF. The rearranged segments are TRBV7-3 and TRBJ2-1; the TRBD2 assignment by TCRdb is unverifiable without DNA. For CDR1 and CDR2, the germline V gene lists SGHTA and FQGTGA. Counted from cysteine to phenylalanine, this CDR3 has 16 amino acids. No DNA was logged.